This TCR beta chain was recorded in a study of blood T cells in healthy people across ages. Researchers report isolating at least 6 million PBMCs per sample. Germline V lookup: CDR1 MNHEY, CDR2 SVGEGT. V dropped 2 bases and J dropped 2 bases, with 12 bases sitting between them. This CDR3 comprises 15 residues. This clonotype was seen just once. Next came a second PCR, run for about 7 to 12 cycles, which used a sample-barcoded 5' primer along with a J-beta primer mix. Via MiXCR, TCRdb re-called the 5' RACE reads, giving one row per CDR3 protein. This sample carries some 1.7 million distinct CDR3 sequences, 28% of them seen once, and the ten largest clones take approximately 7.7%.

The sequenced material came from blood. The chain is built from TRBV6-2 or TRBV6-3 and TRBJ2-5; TRBD1 is a possible D gene (5 bases). This TCR derives from a woman under 40 in good health. Written as DNA, the CDR3 is TGTGCCAGCAGTTACCCCCGACAGATTCAAGAGACCCAGTACTTC. Amino acids: CASSYPRQIQETQYF.